This T cell receptor (beta chain) was captured by sequencing in a study of PD-L1 blockade in urothelial cancer. Background on the study: Atezolizumab was started by patients around 2014 at 1,200 mg intravenously every 3 weeks.

General study points: Blood TCR clonality below the median before treatment was a predictor of better survival. More expansion of tumor-associated blood clones, seen at 3 weeks, marked durable-benefit patients.

The repertoire was sequenced with immunoSEQ multiplex PCR; TCRdb's copy has only in-frame clones and lacks some. The repertoire includes about 130,000 clones, roughly 88% of them detected once, and roughly 2.4% sits in the top ten. Note on this clone: Its antigen is currently unknown.

Time point indicated: peripheral blood 6 weeks after treatment start. The clonotype originates from a man aged 50 or older with urothelial cancer. This sample comprised PBMCs, obtained around atezolizumab (anti-PD-L1) treatment.

The chain's CDR3 is CASSSLSDTQYF. CDR3 in DNA: TGTGCCAGCAGTTCCCTTTCAGATACGCAGTATTTT. The chain carries TRBV28 and TRBJ2-3; D not resolved. Germline values: CDR1 MDHEN, CDR2 SYDVKM. The CDR3 totals 12 residues. V was trimmed by 4 bases and J by 4 bases, leaving 6 bases between them.